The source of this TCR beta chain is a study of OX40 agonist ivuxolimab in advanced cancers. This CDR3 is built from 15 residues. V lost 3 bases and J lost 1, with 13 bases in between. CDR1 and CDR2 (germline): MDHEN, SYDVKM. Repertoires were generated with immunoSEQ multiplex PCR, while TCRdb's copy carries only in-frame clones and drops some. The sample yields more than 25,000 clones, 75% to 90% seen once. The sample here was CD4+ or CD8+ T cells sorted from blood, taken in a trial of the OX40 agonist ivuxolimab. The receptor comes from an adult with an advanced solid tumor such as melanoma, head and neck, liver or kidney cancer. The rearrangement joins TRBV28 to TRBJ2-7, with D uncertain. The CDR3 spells CASSFAPARSYEQYF. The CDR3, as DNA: TGTGCCAGCAGTTTTGCCCCGGCCAGGTCCTACGAGCAGTACTTC.